The entry that follows covers one T cell receptor beta chain sequence. These data come from a study of blood T cell repertoires in COVID-19. The CDR3 contains 13 residues. CDR1 and CDR2 from the germline V gene are SQVTM and ANQGSEA. V gave up 4 bases and J gave up 2 bases, with 9 bases separating them. The assay was immunoSEQ multiplex PCR, and TCRdb's table has in-frame clones only and misses some. Of about 300,000 clones listed, about 87% are singletons. V and J are TRBV29-1 and TRBJ1-5; D is uncertain. Sequenced: peripheral blood. This receptor was identified in a woman aged 30 to 39 with COVID-19, enrolled during active disease. The chain's CDR3 is CSVAPGGNQPQHF. DNA of the CDR3: TGCAGCGTTGCTCCGGGAGGCAATCAGCCCCAGCATTTT. The full variable domain, completed using reference TRBV29-1 and TRBJ1-5, is SAVISQKPSRDICQRGTSLTIQCQVDSQVTMMFWYRQQPGQSLTLIATANQGSEATYESGFVIDKFPISRPNLTFSTLTVSNMSPEDSSIYLCSVAPGGNQPQHFGDGTRLSIL.